Sequencing of this TCR beta chain was carried out in a study of graft-versus-host responses after intestinal transplantation (dated by TCRdb to the early 2020s). Concerning the study at large: Multivisceral, liver-intestinal, or isolated intestinal transplants were received by the recipients. All recipients received anti-thymocyte globulin induction followed by maintenance tacrolimus and steroids for 3 to 4 years. After intestinal transplantation, graft-versus-host and host-versus-graft alloreactive T cell clones were followed in the graft, circulation and bone marrow using bulk TCR-beta CDR3 sequencing. To identify alloreactive clones, pre-transplant mixed lymphocyte reaction products were sequenced and then compared with unstimulated pre-transplant donor and recipient T cells. Of the roughly 23 intestinal transplant recipients enrolled in the cohort, one of whom was a retransplant, a few patients without pretransplant specimens were excluded. A peak of at least 4% donor T cells among recipient peripheral blood mononuclear cells was the definition used for donor T cell macrochimerism. Rather than being sequenced by the commercial service, samples from a few later patients were sequenced in-house on an Illumina MiSeq and processed with MiXCR.

Broad study findings and their caveats: The conclusions were limited by the relatively low number and heterogeneity of the intestinal transplant patients. High GvH to HvG T cell clonal ratios were observed in the allografts of patients with donor T cell macrochimerism. Early after transplant, peak levels of circulating GvH clones were found to be associated with declines in HvG clones. GvH clones turned up in recipient bone marrow, with some appearing earlier in ileal mucosa or blood, a pattern consistent with an intestinal mucosal origin.

This clone is a singleton in its sample. There is no known antigen for this receptor. Base qualities are not provided; no much larger clone lies one nucleotide away. The protocol used for the library was the immunoSEQ multiplex PCR assay. For most patients, genomic DNA was isolated with the Qiagen DNeasy Blood and Tissue Kit and shipped frozen to Adaptive Biotechnologies for TCR sequencing. For most patients, high-throughput TCR-beta CDR3 sequencing of genomic DNA was performed by Adaptive Biotechnologies. The authors' analysis ran thus. TCR sequencing data were retrieved from Adaptive's ImmunoSEQ software for around 19 patients, whereas a few other patients were processed with MiXCR and VDJtools. To correct CD4 versus CD8 sorting errors, any sequence found in both subsets at a frequency ratio below 5:1 was removed. Because the origin of CDR3 nucleotide sequences shared between donor and recipient could not be assigned, those sequences were removed. At least 2-fold expansion over unstimulated cells and a minimum CFSE-low frequency of 0.002% (template counts) or 0.001% (read counts) were required for clones to be classified as alloreactive. A clone was considered mappable if detected in the sequenced pre-transplant spleen, lymph node, or MLR CFSE-low populations of the donor or recipient. The cumulative frequency of alloreactive clones was calculated as a percentage of all sequences, weighted by copy number. TCRdb's version of the immuneACCESS table is confined to in-frame rearrangements and falls short of the full clone set. An unresolved V gene accounts for under half of the shortfall where checked; the remainder is of unknown origin. From that table come the V and J calls and clone size; the DNA was used to work out D and trimming. The sample yields 100,000 or so clones; about nine tenths were counted once. About 0.18% of the sample lies in the top ten.

V drops 6 bases and J drops 4 bases, leaving 10 bases in between. The CDR3 covers 12 residues, taking in both the cysteine and the phenylalanine. Solely the CDR3 DNA is kept, with 36 bases framed from the first base. Reading the germline V gene gives CDR1 MNHEY and CDR2 SVGAGI. The time point label corresponds to: cells obtained before transplantation from donor or recipient. CD3+CD4+ and CD3+CD8+ populations were FACS-sorted from unstimulated pre-transplant donor and recipient cells taken from spleen or lymph nodes. Sequenced material: unstimulated CD4+ T cells sorted from spleen or lymph node cells, taken before transplant. This TCR derives from a human donor who was the organ donor for an intestinal transplant. The chain is made from TRBV6-5 and TRBJ2-7; tentative D gene TRBD1, with 6 bases matching. The CDR3 here reads CASSYREYEQYF. The nucleotide sequence reads TGTGCCAGCAGCTACAGGGAGTACGAGCAGTACTTC.